The 19 T cell receptor beta chains below were found in one sample sequenced in a study of blood T cell repertoires in COVID-19. This table comes from immunoSEQ multiplex PCR, and its TCRdb copy is limited to in-frame clones, with some not included. The sample contains 150,000 to 180,000 clones, 70% to 85% of which appear only once. The sample comprised peripheral blood. These receptors all come from a man between 60 and 75 years old with COVID-19, enrolled during active disease.

The chain links TRBV15 to TRBJ2-5; weak D call: TRBD2 (6 bases). CDR1 and CDR2 from the germline V gene are LNHNV and YYDKDF (reference sequence). V gave up 0 bases and J gave up 4 bases, with 15 bases separating them. There are 16 residues in the CDR3. The CDR3 DNA is TGTGCCACCAGCAGAGATGCTAGCGCGGGACGAGAGACCCAGTACTTC. Protein sequence: CATSRDASAGRETQYF.

This CDR3 reads CASTPDRDAPEAFF. The CDR3 DNA reads TGTGCCAGCACCCCGGACAGGGATGCCCCTGAAGCTTTCTTT. The chain has TRBV7-9 and TRBJ1-1, with 8 bases aligning to TRBD1. With 7 bases clipped from V and 6 bases from J, the junction kept 10 bases outside the gene matches. CDR1 is SEHNR and CDR2 is FQNEAQ in the germline V gene (reference sequence). This CDR3 comprises 14 residues.

The rearrangement joins TRBV12-3 or TRBV12-4 to TRBJ2-7; D gene unclear. The V and J ends lost 8 bases and 4 bases respectively, with 9 bases between them. This CDR3 spans 11 amino acids. The DNA of the CDR3 is TGTGCCAGCGCAACATTATACGAGCAGTACTTC. This codes for CASATLYEQYF.

This chain connects TRBV28 to TRBJ2-7; TRBD2 agrees at 12 bases. Germline V gives CDR1 MDHEN, CDR2 SYDVKM. The CDR3 runs to 15 residues. The V segment lost 5 bases and the J segment 1 base; nucleotides outside the gene matches: 3. For the CDR3, the DNA is TGTGCCAGCAGTCTAGCGGGGGGGTCATCCTACGAGCAGTACTTC. Translation gives CASSLAGGSSYEQYF.

The genes are TRBV6-5 and TRBJ2-1; D unclear. Trimming shortened V by 0 bases and J by 3 bases, and 9 bases separated the two germline ends. The CDR3 covers 15 residues. Looked up from germline, CDR1 is MNHEY and CDR2 is SVGAGI. Here the CDR3 reads CASSYSGRLYNEQFF. The CDR3 bases are TGTGCCAGCAGTTACTCCGGCAGACTCTACAATGAGCAGTTCTTC.

This chain uses TRBV4-3 with TRBJ1-2; 7 nucleotides line up with TRBD1. This CDR3 has 15 residues. Per the germline V gene, CDR1 is LGHNA and CDR2 is YSLEER. Trimming cost V 5 bases and J 3 bases; bases outside gene matches: 9. CDR3 nucleotides: TGCGCCAGCAGCTACTTAGGGGGCAGAGACTATGGCTACACCTTC. Its translation is CASSYLGGRDYGYTF.

J is TRBJ1-1 and V is TRBV6-2 or TRBV6-3; TRBD1 matches at 9 bases. The CDR3 contains 16 residues. V dropped 4 bases and J dropped 5; count of bases not matched to a gene: 11. CDR1 and CDR2 from the germline V gene are MNHEY and SVGEGT. In nucleotides, the CDR3 is TGTGCCAGCAGTTCCTACCTGGACAGGGGTAGGACTGAAGCTTTCTTT. This gives the protein CASSSYLDRGRTEAFF.

The rearrangement links TRBV7-9 to TRBJ2-1; 10 bases are a match to TRBD2. The CDR3 is 14 residues long. V gave up 4 bases and J gave up 7 bases; unmatched junction bases: 4. Germline loops: CDR1 SEHNR, CDR2 FQNEAQ (reference sequence). CDR3 loop: CASSSGLAVNEQFF. The CDR3 coding sequence is TGTGCCAGCAGCTCTGGACTAGCGGTTAATGAGCAGTTCTTC.

The J gene is TRBJ1-2, the V gene TRBV6-2 or TRBV6-3; the D gene is possibly TRBD1 (5 bases). Germline V CDR1 and CDR2: MNHEY, SVGEGT. Trimming took 2 bases from V and 0 from J, leaving 16 bases between them. The CDR3 is made up of 17 amino acids. The CDR3 sequence is CASSYRGGDPSNYGYTF. In nucleotides, the CDR3 is TGTGCCAGCAGTTACCGCGGGGGTGACCCTTCTAACTATGGCTACACCTTC.

The genes are TRBV24-1 and TRBJ2-7; D is uncertain. Trimming stripped 2 bases from V and 8 bases from J, with 6 bases between. Germline assignment: CDR1 KGHDR and CDR2 SFDVKD. This CDR3 is built from 11 residues. CDR3: CATSDSTKQYF. The CDR3 DNA reads TGTGCCACCAGTGATTCGACAAAGCAGTACTTC.

The chain joins TRBV7-2 to TRBJ1-5; D unclear. Germline loops: CDR1 SGHTA, CDR2 FQGNSA. This CDR3 has 15 amino acids. V shed 4 bases and J shed 0 bases, with 10 bases lying between them. This CDR3 reads CASSSDTYSNQPQHF. The CDR3 DNA reads as TGTGCCAGCAGCTCCGACACTTATAGCAATCAGCCCCAGCATTTT.

The gene calls are TRBV6-5 and TRBJ2-2; D uncertain. The CDR3 loop spans 12 amino acids. The ends were cut back, 7 bases at V and 5 bases at J, with 8 bases in the middle. Germline V CDR1 and CDR2: MNHEY, SVGAGI. CDR3 bases: TGTGCCAGCAAACCGACTACCGGGGAGCTGTTTTTT. It specifies CASKPTTGELFF.

The chain uses TRBV18 and TRBJ1-2; 7 bases are a match to TRBD1. The CDR3 has 13 residues. Per germline, CDR1 KGHSH and CDR2 LQKENI. V shed 2 bases, J shed 8 bases, and the junction held 5 bases outside the gene matches. The CDR3 coding sequence is TGTGCCAGCTCACCAGAACAGGGGAGCGGCTACACCTTC. Translating it yields CASSPEQGSGYTF.

This chain links TRBV19 with TRBJ2-3; D uncertain. The CDR3 length is 14 residues. Germline assignment: CDR1 LNHDA and CDR2 SQIVND (reference sequence). V gave up 3 bases and J gave up 3 bases, with 10 bases separating them. In DNA form, the CDR3 reads TGTGCCAGTAGTATTTCGAGGTTTACAGATACGCAGTATTTT. It codes for CASSISRFTDTQYF.

This chain uses TRBV5-1 with TRBJ1-1; no clear D gene. This CDR3 has 12 residues. The V gene lost 5 bases and the J gene lost 6 bases, with 11 bases spanning the gap. CDR1 and CDR2 (germline): SGHRS, YFSETQ. CDR3 sequence: CASSSSFPEAFF. The CDR3 DNA reads as TGCGCCAGCAGTTCCTCGTTTCCTGAAGCTTTCTTT.

This rearrangement joins TRBV14 to TRBJ2-5; a possible D gene is TRBD1 (5 bases). Germline V CDR1 and CDR2: SGHDN, FVKESK. The CDR3 is made up of 14 amino acids. The germline V and J ends were trimmed by 5 bases and 5 bases, with 15 bases remaining between them. This CDR3 is CASSSPSRVETQYF. The CDR3, as DNA: TGTGCCAGCAGCTCTCCGAGCAGGGTGGAGACCCAGTACTTC.

The chain uses TRBV7-8 and TRBJ2-2; 9 nucleotides agree with TRBD1. J was trimmed by 2 bases and V by 6 bases; bases with no gene match: 7. The length of the CDR3 is 16 residues. Germline-derived CDR1 and CDR2 are SGHVS and FQNEAQ. The CDR3 DNA follows: TGTGCCAGCAGTCGCCGGGACAGGGTAAACACCGGGGAGCTGTTTTTT. This encodes CASSRRDRVNTGELFF.

This sequence joins TRBV4-1 and TRBJ1-5; D not certain. Per germline, CDR1 MGHRA and CDR2 YSYEKL. This CDR3 contains 15 residues. Trimming stripped 4 bases from V and 1 base from J, with 11 bases between. This chain's CDR3 is CASSPEEGSNQPQHF. The CDR3, as DNA: TGCGCCAGCAGCCCGGAGGAAGGGAGCAATCAGCCCCAGCATTTT.

The V call is TRBV6-5, the J call TRBJ1-1; D is uncertain. Trimming left V 2 bases short and J 1 base short, with 8 bases between. This CDR3 region has 14 residues. Germline V gene sequence: CDR1 MNHEY, CDR2 SVGAGI. CDR3 sequence reads: CASSYGRENTEAFF. The CDR3 region has the DNA TGTGCCAGCAGTTACGGACGGGAGAACACTGAAGCTTTCTTT.